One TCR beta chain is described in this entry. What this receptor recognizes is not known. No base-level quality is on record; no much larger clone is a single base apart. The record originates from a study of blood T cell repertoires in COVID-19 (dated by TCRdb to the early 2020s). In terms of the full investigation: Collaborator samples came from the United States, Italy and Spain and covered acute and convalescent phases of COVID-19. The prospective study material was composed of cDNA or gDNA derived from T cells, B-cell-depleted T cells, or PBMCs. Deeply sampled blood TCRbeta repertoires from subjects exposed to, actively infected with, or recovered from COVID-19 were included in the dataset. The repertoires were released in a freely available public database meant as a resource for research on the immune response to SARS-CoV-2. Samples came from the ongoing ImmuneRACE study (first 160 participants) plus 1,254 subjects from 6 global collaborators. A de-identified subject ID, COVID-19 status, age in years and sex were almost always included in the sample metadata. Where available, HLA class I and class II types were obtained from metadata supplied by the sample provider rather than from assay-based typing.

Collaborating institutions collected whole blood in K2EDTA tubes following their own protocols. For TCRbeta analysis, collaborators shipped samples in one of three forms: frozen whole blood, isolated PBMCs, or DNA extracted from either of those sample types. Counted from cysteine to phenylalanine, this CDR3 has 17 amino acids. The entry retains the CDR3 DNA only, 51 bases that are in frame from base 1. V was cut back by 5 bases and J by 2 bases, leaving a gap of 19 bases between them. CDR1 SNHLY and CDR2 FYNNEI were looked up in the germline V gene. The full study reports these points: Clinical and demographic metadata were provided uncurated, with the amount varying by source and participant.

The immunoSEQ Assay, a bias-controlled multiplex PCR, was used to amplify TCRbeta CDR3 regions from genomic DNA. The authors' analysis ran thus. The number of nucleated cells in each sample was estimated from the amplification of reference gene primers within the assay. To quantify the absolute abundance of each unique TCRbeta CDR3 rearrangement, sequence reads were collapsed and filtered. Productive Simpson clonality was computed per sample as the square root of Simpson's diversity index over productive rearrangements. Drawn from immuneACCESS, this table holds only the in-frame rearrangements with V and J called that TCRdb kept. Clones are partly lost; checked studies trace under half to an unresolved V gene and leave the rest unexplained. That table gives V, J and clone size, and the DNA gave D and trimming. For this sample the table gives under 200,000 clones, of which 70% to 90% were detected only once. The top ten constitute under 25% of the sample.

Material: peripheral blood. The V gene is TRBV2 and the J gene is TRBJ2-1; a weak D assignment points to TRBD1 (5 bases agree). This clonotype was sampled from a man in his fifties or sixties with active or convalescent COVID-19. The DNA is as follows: TGTGCCAGCAGTCCCATTGAGGCAGGGTTAGCCTACAATGAGCAGTTCTTC. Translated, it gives CASSPIEAGLAYNEQFF.